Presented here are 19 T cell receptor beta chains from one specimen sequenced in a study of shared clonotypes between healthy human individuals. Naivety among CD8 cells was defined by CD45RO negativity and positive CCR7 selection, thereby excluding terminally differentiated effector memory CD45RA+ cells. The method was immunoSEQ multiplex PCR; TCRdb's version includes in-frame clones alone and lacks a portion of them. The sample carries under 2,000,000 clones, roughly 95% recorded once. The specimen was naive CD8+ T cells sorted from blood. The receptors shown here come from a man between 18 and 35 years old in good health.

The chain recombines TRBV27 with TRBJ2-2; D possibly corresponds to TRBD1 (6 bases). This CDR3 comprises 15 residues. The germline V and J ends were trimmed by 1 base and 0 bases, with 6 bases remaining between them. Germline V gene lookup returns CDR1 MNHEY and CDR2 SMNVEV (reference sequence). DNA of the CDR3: TGTGCCAGCAGTTTATACAGGGCGAACACCGGGGAGCTGTTTTTT. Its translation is CASSLYRANTGELFF.

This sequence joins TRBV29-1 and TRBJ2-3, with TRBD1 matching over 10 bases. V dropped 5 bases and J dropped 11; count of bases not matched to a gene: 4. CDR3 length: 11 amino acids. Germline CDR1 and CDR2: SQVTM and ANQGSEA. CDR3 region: CSVSWTGGQYF. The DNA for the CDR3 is TGCAGCGTTTCTTGGACAGGGGGGCAGTATTTT.

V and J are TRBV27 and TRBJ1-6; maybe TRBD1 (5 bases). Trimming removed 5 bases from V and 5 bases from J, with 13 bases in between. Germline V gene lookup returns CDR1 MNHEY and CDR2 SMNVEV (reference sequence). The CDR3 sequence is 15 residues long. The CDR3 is CASSPRQPHNSPLHF. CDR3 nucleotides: TGTGCCAGCAGTCCCCGACAGCCTCATAATTCACCCCTCCACTTT.

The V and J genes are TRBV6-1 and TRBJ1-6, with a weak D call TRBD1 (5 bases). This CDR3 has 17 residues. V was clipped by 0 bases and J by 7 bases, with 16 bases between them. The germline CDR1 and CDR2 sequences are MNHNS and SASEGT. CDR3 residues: CASSEALGHLSNSPLHF. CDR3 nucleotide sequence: TGTGCCAGCAGTGAAGCGCTGGGGCACCTTAGCAATTCACCCCTCCACTTT.

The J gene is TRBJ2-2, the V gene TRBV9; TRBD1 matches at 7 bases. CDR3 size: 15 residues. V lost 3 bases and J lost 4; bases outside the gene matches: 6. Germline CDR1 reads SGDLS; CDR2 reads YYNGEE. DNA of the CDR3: TGTGCCAGCAGCGCGACAGGGTCCGGCACCGGGGAGCTGTTTTTT. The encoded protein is CASSATGSGTGELFF.

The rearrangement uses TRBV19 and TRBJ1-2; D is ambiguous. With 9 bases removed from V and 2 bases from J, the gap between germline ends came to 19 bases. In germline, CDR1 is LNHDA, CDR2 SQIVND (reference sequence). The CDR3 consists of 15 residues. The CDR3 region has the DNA TGTGCCAGCTCGGACCCGCGGGAAGGGAACTATGGCTACACCTTC. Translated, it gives CASSDPREGNYGYTF.

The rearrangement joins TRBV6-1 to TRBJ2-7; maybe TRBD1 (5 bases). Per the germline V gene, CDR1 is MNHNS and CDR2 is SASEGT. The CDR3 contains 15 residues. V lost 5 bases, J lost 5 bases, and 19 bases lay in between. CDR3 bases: TGTGCCAGCAGTCTTGACAGCTCGCAAGTCCACGAGCAGTACTTC. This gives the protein CASSLDSSQVHEQYF.

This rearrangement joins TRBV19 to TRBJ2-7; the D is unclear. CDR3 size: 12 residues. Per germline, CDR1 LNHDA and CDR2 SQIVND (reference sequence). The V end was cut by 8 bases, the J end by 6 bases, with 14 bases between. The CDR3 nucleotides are TGTGCCAGTGACGAGGCTAGAGGCGAGCAGTACTTC. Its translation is CASDEARGEQYF.

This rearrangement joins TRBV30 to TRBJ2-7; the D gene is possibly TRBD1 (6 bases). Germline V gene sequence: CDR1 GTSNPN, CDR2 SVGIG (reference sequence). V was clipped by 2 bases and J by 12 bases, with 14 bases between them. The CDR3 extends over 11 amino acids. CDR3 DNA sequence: TGTGCCTGGAGTAACACAGGGTATGTGTACTTC. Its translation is CAWSNTGYVYF.

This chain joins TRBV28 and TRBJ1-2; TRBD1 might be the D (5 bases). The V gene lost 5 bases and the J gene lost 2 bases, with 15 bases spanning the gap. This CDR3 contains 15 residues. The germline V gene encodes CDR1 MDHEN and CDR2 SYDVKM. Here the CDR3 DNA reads TGTGCCAGCAGTCCGAATGGGGGGGGGAACTATGGCTACACCTTC. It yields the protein CASSPNGGGNYGYTF.

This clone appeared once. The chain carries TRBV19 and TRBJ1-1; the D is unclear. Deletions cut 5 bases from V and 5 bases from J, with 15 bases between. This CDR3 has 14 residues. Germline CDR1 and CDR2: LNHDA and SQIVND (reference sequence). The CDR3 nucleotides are TGTGCCAGTAGTGCCGGAGGGAGCGGAACTGAAGCTTTCTTT. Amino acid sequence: CASSAGGSGTEAFF.

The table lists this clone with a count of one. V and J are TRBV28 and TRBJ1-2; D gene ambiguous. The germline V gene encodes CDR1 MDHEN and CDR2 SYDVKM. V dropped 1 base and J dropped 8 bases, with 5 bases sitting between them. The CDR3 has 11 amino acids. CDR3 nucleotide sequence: TGTGCCAGCAGTTTATCTGGAGGCTACACCTTC. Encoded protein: CASSLSGGYTF.

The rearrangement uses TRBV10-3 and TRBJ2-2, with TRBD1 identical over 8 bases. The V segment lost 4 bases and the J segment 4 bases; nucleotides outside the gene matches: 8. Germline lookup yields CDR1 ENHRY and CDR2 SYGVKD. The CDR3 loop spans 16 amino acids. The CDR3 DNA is TGTGCCATCAGTGGGTCAGGGGGCCGTTTCACCGGGGAGCTGTTTTTT. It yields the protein CAISGSGGRFTGELFF.

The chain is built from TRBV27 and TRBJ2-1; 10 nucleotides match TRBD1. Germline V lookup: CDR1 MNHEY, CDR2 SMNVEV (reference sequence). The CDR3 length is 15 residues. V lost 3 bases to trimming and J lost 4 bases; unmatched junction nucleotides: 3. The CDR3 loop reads CASSFGQGGYNEQFF. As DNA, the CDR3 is TGTGCCAGCAGTTTCGGACAGGGGGGATACAATGAGCAGTTCTTC.

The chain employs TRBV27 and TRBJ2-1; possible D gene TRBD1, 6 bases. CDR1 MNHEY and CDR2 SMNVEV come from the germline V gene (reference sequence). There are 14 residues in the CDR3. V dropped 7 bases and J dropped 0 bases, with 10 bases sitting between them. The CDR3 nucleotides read TGTGCCAGCACCGAACAGGGCTCCTACAATGAGCAGTTCTTC. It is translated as CASTEQGSYNEQFF.

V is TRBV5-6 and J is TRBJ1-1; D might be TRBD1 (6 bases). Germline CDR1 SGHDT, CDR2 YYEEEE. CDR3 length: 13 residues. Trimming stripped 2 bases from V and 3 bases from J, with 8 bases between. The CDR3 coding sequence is TGTGCCAGCAGCTTACAGGGACACACTGAAGCTTTCTTT. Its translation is CASSLQGHTEAFF.

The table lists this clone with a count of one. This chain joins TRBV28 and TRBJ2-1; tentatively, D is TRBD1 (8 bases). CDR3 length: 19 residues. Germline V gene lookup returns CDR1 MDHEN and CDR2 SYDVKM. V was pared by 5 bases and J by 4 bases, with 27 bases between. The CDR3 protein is CASSGYGQGLGGGYNEQFF. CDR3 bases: TGTGCCAGCAGTGGATACGGACAGGGACTCGGCGGGGGATACAATGAGCAGTTCTTC.

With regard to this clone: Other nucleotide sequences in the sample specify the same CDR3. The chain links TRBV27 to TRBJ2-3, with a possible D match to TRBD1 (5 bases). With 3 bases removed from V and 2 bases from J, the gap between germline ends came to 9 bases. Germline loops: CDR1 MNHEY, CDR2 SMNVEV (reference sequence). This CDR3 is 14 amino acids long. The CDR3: CASSLAGLTDTQYF. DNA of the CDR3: TGTGCCAGCAGTTTGGCAGGGCTCACAGATACGCAGTATTTT.

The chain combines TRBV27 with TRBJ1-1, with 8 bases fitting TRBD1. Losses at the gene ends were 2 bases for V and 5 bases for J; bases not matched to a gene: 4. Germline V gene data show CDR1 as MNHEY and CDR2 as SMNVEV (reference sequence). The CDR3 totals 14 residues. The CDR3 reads CASSLQGASTEAFF. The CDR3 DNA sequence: TGTGCCAGCAGTTTACAGGGGGCGAGTACTGAAGCTTTCTTT.